These 30 T cell receptor beta chains came from one sample sequenced in a study of blood T cell repertoires in COVID-19. The assay was immunoSEQ multiplex PCR, and TCRdb's table has in-frame clones only and misses some. The sample lists under 300,000 clones; approximately 86% were seen once. Specimen: PBMCs or T cells enriched from blood (not recorded which). These receptors all come from a woman aged 30 to 39 who had recovered from COVID-19.

The chain is built from TRBV5-1 and TRBJ1-2; perhaps TRBD1 as D (6 bases). The germline V gene encodes CDR1 SGHRS and CDR2 YFSETQ. The length of the CDR3 is 14 residues. Trimming cost V 0 bases and J 2 bases, with 8 bases left between them. CDR3 residues: CASSLVGQNYGYTF. CDR3 DNA: TGCGCCAGCAGCTTGGTCGGACAGAACTATGGCTACACCTTC.

The rearrangement links TRBV7-9 to TRBJ2-5, with 9 bases matching TRBD1. This CDR3 comprises 15 residues. The J segment lost 5 bases and the V segment lost 5 bases, leaving 9 bases of the junction unmatched. Per germline, CDR1 SEHNR and CDR2 FQNEAQ (reference sequence). This CDR3 is CASSVKGQGWETQYF. Here the CDR3 DNA reads TGTGCCAGCAGCGTAAAAGGACAGGGGTGGGAGACCCAGTACTTC. The full variable domain, rest sourced from reference TRBV7-9 and TRBJ2-5, is DTGVSQNPRHKITKRGQNVTFRCDPISEHNRLYWYRQTLGQGPEFLTYFQNEAQLEKSRLLSDRFSAERPKGSFSTLEIQRTEQGDSAMYLCASSVKGQGWETQYFGPGTRLLVL.

The chain has TRBV6-5 and TRBJ1-1; 7 nucleotides agree with TRBD1. CDR1 is MNHEY and CDR2 is SVGAGI in the germline V gene. The CDR3 runs to 14 residues. V dropped 5 bases and J dropped 2; count of bases not matched to a gene: 5. The DNA for the CDR3 is TGTGCCAGCAGTCCCTACAGGGGCAACACTGAAGCTTTCTTT. It specifies CASSPYRGNTEAFF.

CDR3 sequence: CATSDWDSQGKAFF. CDR3 DNA: TGTGCCACCAGTGATTGGGACTCACAAGGCAAAGCTTTCTTT. V gene TRBV24-1 combines with J gene TRBJ1-1; tentative D call: TRBD1 (5 bases). Germline V CDR1 and CDR2: KGHDR, SFDVKD. V lost 2 bases, J lost 9 bases, and 15 bases lay in between. This CDR3 has 14 amino acids.

The rearrangement uses TRBV5-4 and TRBJ2-7; D ambiguous. The CDR3 contains 13 residues. The germline V and J ends were trimmed by 4 bases and 0 bases, with 8 bases remaining between them. Looked up from germline, CDR1 is SGHNT and CDR2 is YYREEE (reference sequence). CDR3 residues: CASSQASSYEQYF. As DNA, the CDR3 is TGTGCCAGCAGCCAGGCCTCCTCCTACGAGCAGTACTTC.

The rearrangement uses TRBV18 and TRBJ1-5; D is unresolved. V was pared by 3 bases and J by 4 bases, with 7 bases between. This CDR3 has 13 amino acids. Germline V gene data show CDR1 as KGHSH and CDR2 as LQKENI. The CDR3, as DNA: TGTGCCAGCTCACCCGAGGTGAATCAGCCCCAGCATTTT. The encoded protein is CASSPEVNQPQHF.

The chain joins TRBV7-8 to TRBJ2-4, with a possible D match to TRBD1 (6 bases). V shed 10 bases and J shed 8 bases, with 21 bases lying between them. Germline assignment: CDR1 SGHVS and CDR2 FQNEAQ. CDR3 length equals 14 residues. DNA of the CDR3: TGTGCCACTCAGATTCTGGCCGGGACACACATTCAGTACTTC. This sequence encodes CATQILAGTHIQYF.

This chain links TRBV4-1 with TRBJ1-1, with D possibly being TRBD1 (6 bases). Germline V gene data show CDR1 as MGHRA and CDR2 as YSYEKL. V was pared by 1 base and J by 1 base, with 16 bases between. The CDR3 extends over 17 amino acids. CDR3 DNA: TGCGCCAGCAGCCAAGTTATAACAGGGATCGGGAACACTGAAGCTTTCTTT. Protein: CASSQVITGIGNTEAFF.

The genes are TRBV4-1 and TRBJ2-1; D may be TRBD2 (5 bases). V was clipped by 6 bases and J by 0 bases, with 12 bases between them. The germline CDR1 and CDR2 sequences are MGHRA and YSYEKL. The CDR3 runs 15 residues. Here the CDR3 reads CASSSSLSSYNEQFF. CDR3 nucleotide sequence: TGCGCCAGCAGTTCTAGCTTGAGCTCCTACAATGAGCAGTTCTTC.

The chain employs TRBV6-5 and TRBJ1-5, with D tentatively TRBD1 (6 bases). The germline V gene has CDR1 MNHEY and CDR2 SVGAGI. Trimming took 7 bases from V and 5 from J, leaving 18 bases between them. The CDR3 covers 15 residues. CDR3 region: CASKESQGSYQPQHF. CDR3 nucleotide sequence: TGTGCCAGCAAGGAATCGCAGGGGAGTTATCAGCCCCAGCATTTT.

The genes are TRBV6-2 or TRBV6-3 and TRBJ1-6; D gene unclear. The CDR3 length is 16 residues. The germline V gene has CDR1 MNHEY and CDR2 SVGEGT. Trimming shortened V by 3 bases and J by 0 bases, and 9 bases separated the two germline ends. The CDR3, as DNA: TGTGCCAGCAGTTATGGAGCGAGCTCCTATAATTCACCCCTCCACTTT. It specifies CASSYGASSYNSPLHF.

This clone was detected only a few times. The chain joins TRBV5-1 to TRBJ1-4, with unresolved D. Trimming removed 2 bases from V and 8 bases from J, with 13 bases in between. Germline assignment: CDR1 SGHRS and CDR2 YFSETQ. The CDR3 runs to 14 residues. The CDR3 DNA is TGCGCCAGCAGCTTTCAAACCCCGCGGGAAAAACTGTTTTTT. This codes for CASSFQTPREKLFF.

The chain employs TRBV7-2 and TRBJ2-2; no reliable D call. The germline CDR1 and CDR2 sequences are SGHTA and FQGNSA. The CDR3 runs to 16 residues. Trimming left V 5 bases short and J 4 bases short, with 17 bases between. The CDR3 spells CASSARLPRITGELFF. CDR3 coding DNA: TGTGCCAGCAGCGCGAGACTCCCCCGCATCACCGGGGAGCTGTTTTTT. Full variable domain (outside the CDR3, taken from reference TRBV7-2 and TRBJ2-2): GAGVSQSPSNKVTEKGKDVELRCDPISGHTALYWYRQSLGQGLEFLIYFQGNSAPDKSGLPSDRFSAERTGGSVSTLTIQRTQQEDSAVYLCASSARLPRITGELFFGEGSRLTVL.

The rearrangement uses TRBV2 and TRBJ1-4, with D uncertain. Trimming left V 8 bases short and J 6 bases short, with 10 bases between. The germline V gene encodes CDR1 SNHLY and CDR2 FYNNEI. The CDR3 loop spans 12 amino acids. The CDR3 DNA sequence: TGTGCCAGCGGAGAATATCATGAAAAACTGTTTTTT. Translated, it gives CASGEYHEKLFF.

This clone occurred a few times. The chain employs TRBV5-1 and TRBJ1-4; possible D gene TRBD1, 6 bases. There are 14 residues in the CDR3. Trimming removed 4 bases from V and 7 bases from J, with 14 bases in between. Germline CDR1 is SGHRS and CDR2 is YFSETQ. CDR3 bases: TGCGCCAGCAGCCCTGGACAGCGTTTTGAAAAACTGTTTTTT. This sequence encodes CASSPGQRFEKLFF. The full variable domain, in which reference TRBV5-1 and TRBJ1-4 provide the parts outside the CDR3, is KAGVTQTPRYLIKTRGQQVTLSCSPISGHRSVSWYQQTPGQGLQFLFEYFSETQRNKGNFPGRFSGRQFSNSRSEMNVSTLELGDSALYLCASSPGQRFEKLFFGSGTQLSVL.

Ten or more counts support this clone. The CDR3 DNA sequence: TGTGCCAGCAGCTCCGTCGGACAGGGCCAAAAACTGTTTTTT. Its translation is CASSSVGQGQKLFF. The V and J genes are TRBV7-9 and TRBJ1-4, with 8 bases that match TRBD1. Trimming cost V 4 bases and J 9 bases; bases outside gene matches: 7. Germline-derived CDR1 and CDR2 are SEHNR and FQNEAQ (reference sequence). CDR3 size: 14 residues. Full variable domain (remainder filled in from reference TRBV7-9 and TRBJ1-4): DTGVSQNPRHKITKRGQNVTFRCDPISEHNRLYWYRQTLGQGPEFLTYFQNEAQLEKSRLLSDRFSAERPKGSFSTLEIQRTEQGDSAMYLCASSSVGQGQKLFFGSGTQLSVL.

The chain couples TRBV7-2 to TRBJ2-5; D is possibly TRBD2 (5 bases). The CDR3 contains 12 residues. Trimming removed 1 base from V and 9 bases from J, with 9 bases in between. Per germline, CDR1 SGHTA and CDR2 FQGNSA. The CDR3 protein is CASSLVSAAQYF. Here the CDR3 DNA reads TGTGCCAGCAGCTTAGTTAGCGCCGCCCAGTACTTC.

The rearrangement uses TRBV11-1 and TRBJ1-1, with 8 bases that match TRBD1. Germline V gene data show CDR1 as SGHAT and CDR2 as FQDESV (reference sequence). Unmatched junction bases numbered 3, after V lost 2 bases and J lost 1 base. The length of the CDR3 is 15 residues. The CDR3 DNA reads as TGTGCCAGCAGCTTACAGGGGGCTGGGAACACTGAAGCTTTCTTT. It yields the protein CASSLQGAGNTEAFF.

This clone was found once. The rearrangement uses TRBV7-9 and TRBJ1-1, with D perhaps matching TRBD1 (6 bases). V shed 1 base and J shed 8 bases, with 8 bases lying between them. CDR3 length equals 12 residues. Germline values: CDR1 SEHNR, CDR2 FQNEAQ (reference sequence). The CDR3 DNA reads as TGTGCCAGCAGCTTAGGGACAGCCGAAGCTTTCTTT. It translates to CASSLGTAEAFF.

The V and J genes are TRBV9 and TRBJ1-4, with TRBD1 matching 10 bases. Trimming took 4 bases from V and 6 from J; bases not matched to a gene: 6. This CDR3 comprises 15 residues. The germline V gene encodes CDR1 SGDLS and CDR2 YYNGEE. The CDR3 coding sequence is TGTGCCAGCAGCAAGACAGGGGGCGGGTATGAAAAACTGTTTTTT. This encodes CASSKTGGGYEKLFF.

The rearrangement joins TRBV28 to TRBJ1-5; 10 bases agree with TRBD1. V was clipped by 7 bases and J by 5 bases; unmatched bases: 20. The CDR3 consists of 19 residues. CDR1 is MDHEN and CDR2 is SYDVKM in the germline V gene. As DNA, the CDR3 is TGTGCCAGCAAATCAAACCTAGGGAGGGACAGGGGACTATATCAGCCCCAGCATTTT. Translated, it gives CASKSNLGRDRGLYQPQHF.

In this sample, this clone turned up a few times. The chain joins TRBV7-9 to TRBJ2-7, with TRBD1 matching over 7 bases. V was pared by 4 bases and J by 4 bases, with 4 bases of the junction left unmatched. The CDR3 has 13 amino acids. Looked up from germline, CDR1 is SEHNR and CDR2 is FQNEAQ (reference sequence). Written as DNA, the CDR3 is TGTGCCAGCAGCTGGGACAGCTTATACGAGCAGTACTTC. Protein: CASSWDSLYEQYF.

The chain joins TRBV30 to TRBJ1-6; D remains ambiguous. The CDR3 length is 13 residues. CDR1 is GTSNPN, CDR2 SVGIG, per germline (reference sequence). V lost 4 bases to trimming and J lost 3 bases, with 7 bases between them. DNA for the CDR3: TGTGCCTGGACCGGGGACTATAATTCACCCCTCCACTTT. This gives the protein CAWTGDYNSPLHF.

This clone came up once. This chain uses TRBV5-1 with TRBJ1-1, with D tentatively TRBD1 (6 bases). Germline V gene lookup returns CDR1 SGHRS and CDR2 YFSETQ. The CDR3 is made up of 13 amino acids. With 4 bases removed from V and 7 bases from J, the gap between germline ends came to 14 bases. CDR3 amino acids: CASSTTGTYEAFF. The CDR3 nucleotides are TGCGCCAGCAGCACTACAGGGACCTATGAAGCTTTCTTT. Complete variable domain (other parts from reference TRBV5-1 and TRBJ1-1): KAGVTQTPRYLIKTRGQQVTLSCSPISGHRSVSWYQQTPGQGLQFLFEYFSETQRNKGNFPGRFSGRQFSNSRSEMNVSTLELGDSALYLCASSTTGTYEAFFGQGTRLTVV.

This clone was seen only once. The chain couples TRBV12-5 to TRBJ1-2, with TRBD1 matching over 7 bases. Germline V CDR1 and CDR2: LGHNT, FRNRAP. The CDR3 contains 14 residues. V was clipped by 5 bases and J by 5 bases; unmatched bases: 8. CDR3 in amino acids: CASGIPGQIYGYTF. The CDR3 coding sequence is TGTGCTAGTGGTATACCGGGACAGATTTATGGCTACACCTTC.

The rearrangement links TRBV5-1 to TRBJ2-7, with 7 bases lining up with TRBD2. Germline V gene lookup returns CDR1 SGHRS and CDR2 YFSETQ. The V and J ends lost 5 bases and 0 bases, in that order; junction bases with no gene match: 11. The CDR3 sequence is 16 residues long. The CDR3 nucleotides are TGCGCCAGCAGGTGGGTGAGCGGGGAGAACTCCTACGAGCAGTACTTC. This encodes CASRWVSGENSYEQYF. The full variable domain, completed using reference TRBV5-1 and TRBJ2-7, is KAGVTQTPRYLIKTRGQQVTLSCSPISGHRSVSWYQQTPGQGLQFLFEYFSETQRNKGNFPGRFSGRQFSNSRSEMNVSTLELGDSALYLCASRWVSGENSYEQYFGPGTRLTVT.

The chain employs TRBV27 and TRBJ1-5; 7 positions match TRBD1. V lost 8 bases, J lost 1 base, and 14 bases stayed unmatched. Germline values: CDR1 MNHEY, CDR2 SMNVEV (reference sequence). The CDR3 is 17 residues long. The CDR3 is CASGIKDRVSSNQPQHF. CDR3 bases: TGTGCCAGCGGCATAAAAGACAGGGTATCAAGCAATCAGCCCCAGCATTTT.

V and J are TRBV19 and TRBJ2-1; tentative D call: TRBD2 (6 bases). The CDR3 has 13 amino acids. Deletions cut 7 bases from V and 10 bases from J, with 17 bases between. Germline assignment: CDR1 LNHDA and CDR2 SQIVND (reference sequence). This CDR3 is CASTTGGKREQFF. The CDR3 DNA reads as TGTGCCAGTACCACCGGAGGGAAGCGAGAGCAGTTCTTC.

This clone was counted a few times. The chain joins TRBV7-2 to TRBJ1-4, with D uncertain. From germline, CDR1 is SGHTA and CDR2 FQGNSA. The CDR3 is made up of 14 amino acids. V gave up 5 bases and J gave up 8 bases, with 15 bases separating them. The DNA for the CDR3 is TGTGCCAGCAGCCCGGGGAGGGTTTACGAAAAACTGTTTTTT. Translated: CASSPGRVYEKLFF. The full variable domain, with the rest looked up from reference TRBV7-2 and TRBJ1-4, is GAGVSQSPSNKVTEKGKDVELRCDPISGHTALYWYRQSLGQGLEFLIYFQGNSAPDKSGLPSDRFSAERTGGSVSTLTIQRTQQEDSAVYLCASSPGRVYEKLFFGSGTQLSVL.

The CDR3 region is CASSVAVGQGAGMIETQYF. CDR3 nucleotide sequence: TGTGCCAGCAGCGTAGCTGTTGGACAGGGGGCGGGGATGATTGAGACCCAGTACTTC. The chain couples TRBV9 to TRBJ2-5; 11 nucleotides align to TRBD1. V shed 0 bases, J shed 5 bases, and the junction held 15 bases outside the gene matches. The length of the CDR3 is 19 residues. Germline V gene sequence: CDR1 SGDLS, CDR2 YYNGEE.